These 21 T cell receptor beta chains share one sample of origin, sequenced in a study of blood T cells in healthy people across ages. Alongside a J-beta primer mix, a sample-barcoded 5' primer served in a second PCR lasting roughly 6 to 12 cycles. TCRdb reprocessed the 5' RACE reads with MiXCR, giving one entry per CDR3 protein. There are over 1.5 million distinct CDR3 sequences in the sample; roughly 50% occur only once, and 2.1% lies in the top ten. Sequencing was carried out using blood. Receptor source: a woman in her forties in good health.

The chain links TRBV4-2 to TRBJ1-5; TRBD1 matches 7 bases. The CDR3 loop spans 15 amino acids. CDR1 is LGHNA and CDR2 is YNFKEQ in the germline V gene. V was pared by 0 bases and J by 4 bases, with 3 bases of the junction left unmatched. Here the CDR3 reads CASSQESRGNQPQHF. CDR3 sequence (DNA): TGTGCCAGCAGCCAAGAATCCAGGGGGAATCAGCCCCAGCATTTT.

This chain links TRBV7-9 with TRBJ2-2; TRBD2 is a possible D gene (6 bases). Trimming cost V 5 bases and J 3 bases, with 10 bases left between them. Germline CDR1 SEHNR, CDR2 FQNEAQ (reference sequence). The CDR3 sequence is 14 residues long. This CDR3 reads CASSRDSHTGELFF. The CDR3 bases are TGTGCCAGCAGCCGGGACTCACACACCGGGGAGCTGTTTTTT.

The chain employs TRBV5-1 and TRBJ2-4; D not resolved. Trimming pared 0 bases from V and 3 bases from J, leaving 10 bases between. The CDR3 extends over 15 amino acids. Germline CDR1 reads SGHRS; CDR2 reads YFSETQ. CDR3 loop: CASSLDPGVKNIQYF. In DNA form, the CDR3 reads TGCGCCAGCAGCTTGGATCCTGGGGTCAAAAACATTCAGTACTTC.

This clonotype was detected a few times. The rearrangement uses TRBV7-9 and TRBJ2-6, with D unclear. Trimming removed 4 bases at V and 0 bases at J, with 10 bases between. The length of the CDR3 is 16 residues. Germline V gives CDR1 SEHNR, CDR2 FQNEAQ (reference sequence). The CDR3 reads CASSSTSFSGANVLTF. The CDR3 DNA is TGTGCCAGCAGCTCTACTTCGTTCTCTGGGGCCAACGTCCTGACTTTC.

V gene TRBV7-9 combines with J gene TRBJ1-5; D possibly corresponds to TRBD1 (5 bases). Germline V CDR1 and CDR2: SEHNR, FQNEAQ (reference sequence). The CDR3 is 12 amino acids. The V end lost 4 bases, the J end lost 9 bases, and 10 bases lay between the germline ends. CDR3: CASSSGLRPQHF. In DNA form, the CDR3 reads TGTGCCAGCAGCTCAGGGTTACGGCCCCAGCATTTT.

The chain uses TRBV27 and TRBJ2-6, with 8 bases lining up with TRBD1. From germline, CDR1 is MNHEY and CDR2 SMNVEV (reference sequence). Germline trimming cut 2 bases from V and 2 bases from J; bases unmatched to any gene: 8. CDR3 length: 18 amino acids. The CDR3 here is CASSLAAGGIPGANVLTF. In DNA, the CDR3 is TGTGCCAGCAGTTTAGCGGCAGGGGGCATCCCTGGGGCCAACGTCCTGACTTTC.

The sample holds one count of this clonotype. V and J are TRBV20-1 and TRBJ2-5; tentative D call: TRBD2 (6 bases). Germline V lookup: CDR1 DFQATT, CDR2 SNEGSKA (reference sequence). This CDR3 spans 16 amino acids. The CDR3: CSVRIPGLRYQETQYF. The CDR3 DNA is TGCAGCGTACGGATTCCGGGACTGAGGTACCAAGAGACCCAGTACTTC.

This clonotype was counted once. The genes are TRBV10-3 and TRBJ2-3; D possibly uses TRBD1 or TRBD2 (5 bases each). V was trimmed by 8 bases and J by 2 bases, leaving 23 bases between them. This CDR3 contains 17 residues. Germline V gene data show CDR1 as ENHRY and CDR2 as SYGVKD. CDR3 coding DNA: TGTGCCATCTCTCAGAGGGGCCGGGACGTACTCACAGATACGCAGTATTTT. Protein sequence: CAISQRGRDVLTDTQYF.

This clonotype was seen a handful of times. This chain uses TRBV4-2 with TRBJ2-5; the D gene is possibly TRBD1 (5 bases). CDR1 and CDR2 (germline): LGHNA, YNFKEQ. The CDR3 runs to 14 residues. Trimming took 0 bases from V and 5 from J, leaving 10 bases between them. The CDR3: CASSQEGQWETQYF. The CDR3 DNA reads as TGTGCCAGCAGCCAAGAGGGGCAGTGGGAGACCCAGTACTTC.

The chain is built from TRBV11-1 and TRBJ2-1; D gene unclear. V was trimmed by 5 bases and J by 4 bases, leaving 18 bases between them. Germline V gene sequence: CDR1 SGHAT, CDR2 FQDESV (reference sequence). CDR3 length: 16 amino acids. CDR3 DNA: TGTGCCAGCAGCCAAACCGATCGGTCGGAATACAATGAGCAGTTCTTC. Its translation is CASSQTDRSEYNEQFF.

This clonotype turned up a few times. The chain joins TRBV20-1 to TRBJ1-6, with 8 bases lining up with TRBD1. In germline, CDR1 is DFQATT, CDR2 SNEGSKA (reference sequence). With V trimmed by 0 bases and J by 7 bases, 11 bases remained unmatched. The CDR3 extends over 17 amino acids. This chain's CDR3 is CSARDYLQGARNSPLHF. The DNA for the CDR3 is TGCAGTGCTAGAGACTACCTTCAGGGGGCAAGGAATTCACCCCTCCACTTT.

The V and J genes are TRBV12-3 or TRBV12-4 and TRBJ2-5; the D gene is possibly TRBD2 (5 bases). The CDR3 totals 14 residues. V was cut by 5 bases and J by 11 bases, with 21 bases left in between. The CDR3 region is CASSSGTSYNEQYF. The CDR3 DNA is TGTGCCAGCAGTAGCGGAACGTCCTACAATGAGCAGTACTTC.

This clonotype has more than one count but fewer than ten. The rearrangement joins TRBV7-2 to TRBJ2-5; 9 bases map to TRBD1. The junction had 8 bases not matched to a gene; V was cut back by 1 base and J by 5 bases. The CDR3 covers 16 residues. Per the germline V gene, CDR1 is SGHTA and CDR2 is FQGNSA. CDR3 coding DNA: TGTGCCAGCAGCTTAGTGGGTGGACAGGGGAGGGAGACCCAGTACTTC. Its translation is CASSLVGGQGRETQYF.

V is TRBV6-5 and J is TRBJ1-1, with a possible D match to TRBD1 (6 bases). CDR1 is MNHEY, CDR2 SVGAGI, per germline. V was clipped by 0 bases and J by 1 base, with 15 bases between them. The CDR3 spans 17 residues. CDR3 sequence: CASSYSFRGRTNTEAFF. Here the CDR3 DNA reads TGTGCCAGCAGTTACTCGTTCAGGGGTCGAACGAACACTGAAGCTTTCTTT.

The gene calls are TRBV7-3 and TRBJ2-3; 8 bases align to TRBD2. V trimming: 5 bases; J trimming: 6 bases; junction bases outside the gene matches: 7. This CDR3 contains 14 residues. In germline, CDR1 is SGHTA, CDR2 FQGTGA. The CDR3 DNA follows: TGTGCCAGCAGCACAGGGACTAGAGGGGATACGCAGTATTTT. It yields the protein CASSTGTRGDTQYF.

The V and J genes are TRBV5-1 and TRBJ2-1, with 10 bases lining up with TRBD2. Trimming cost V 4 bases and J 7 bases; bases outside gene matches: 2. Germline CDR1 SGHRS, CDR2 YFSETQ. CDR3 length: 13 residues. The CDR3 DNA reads TGCGCCAGCAGCCAGACTAGCGGGAATGAGCAGTTCTTC. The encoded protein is CASSQTSGNEQFF.

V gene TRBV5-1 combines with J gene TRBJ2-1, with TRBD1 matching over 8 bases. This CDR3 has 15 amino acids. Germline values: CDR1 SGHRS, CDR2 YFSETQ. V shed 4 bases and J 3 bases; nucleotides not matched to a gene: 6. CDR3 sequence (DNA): TGCGCCAGCAGCACGGGACAGGACTACTACAATGAGCAGTTCTTC. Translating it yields CASSTGQDYYNEQFF.

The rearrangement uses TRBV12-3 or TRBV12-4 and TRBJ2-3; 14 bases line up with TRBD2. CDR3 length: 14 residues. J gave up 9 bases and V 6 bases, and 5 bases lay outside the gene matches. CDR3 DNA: TGTGCCAGCAGCAGGACTAGCGGGGGGCAGACGCAGTATTTT. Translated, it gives CASSRTSGGQTQYF.

In DNA form, the CDR3 reads TGTGCCAGCAGTTACTCGATTGGGGGGAACACCGGGGAGCTGTTTTTT. It yields the protein CASSYSIGGNTGELFF. The V and J genes are TRBV6-6 and TRBJ2-2; D may match TRBD1 or TRBD2 (5 bases each). Trimming removed 0 bases from V and 1 base from J, with 9 bases in between. Germline V gene lookup returns CDR1 MNHNY and CDR2 SVGAGI (reference sequence). This CDR3 is built from 16 residues.

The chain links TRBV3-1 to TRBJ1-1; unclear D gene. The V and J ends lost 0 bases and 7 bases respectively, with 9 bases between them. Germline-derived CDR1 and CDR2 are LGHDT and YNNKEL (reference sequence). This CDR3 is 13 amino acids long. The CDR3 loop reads CASSQESANEAFF. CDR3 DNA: TGTGCCAGCAGCCAAGAGTCAGCCAATGAAGCTTTCTTT.

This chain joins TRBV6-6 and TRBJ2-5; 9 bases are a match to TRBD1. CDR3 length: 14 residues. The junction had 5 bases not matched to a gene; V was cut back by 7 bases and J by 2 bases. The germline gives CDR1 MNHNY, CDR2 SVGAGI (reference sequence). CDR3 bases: TGTGCCAGCAAGGAGACAGGGGGACAAGAGACCCAGTACTTC. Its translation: CASKETGGQETQYF.